The TCR beta chain under discussion was sequenced for a study of T cell responses to AZD1222 COVID-19 vaccine. Background on the study: Some second doses came at about 4 weeks and others at about 12 weeks; these were pooled. Study-wide results and limits: Regions 160-218 and 743-854 held dominance among vaccine-associated CD4 TCRs, which spanned spike. The study sampled repertoires only after the peak T cell response.

Profiled with immunoSEQ multiplex PCR; TCRdb holds only in-frame clones, not every one. The data hold fewer than 120,000 clones, with less than 95% observed a single time. This CDR3 has 12 amino acids. Germline values: CDR1 SQVTM, CDR2 ANQGSEA. V dropped 6 bases and J dropped 0; count of bases not matched to a gene: 1. Comments on this clone: Its antigen is unknown.

The sample here was peripheral blood, taken on day 0 of AZD1222 vaccination. J is TRBJ1-1 and V is TRBV29-1; 7 bases fit TRBD1. The receptor was isolated from an adult in good health. CDR3 nucleotides: TGCAGCGTGGACAGGCTGAACACTGAAGCTTTCTTT. It yields the protein CSVDRLNTEAFF.